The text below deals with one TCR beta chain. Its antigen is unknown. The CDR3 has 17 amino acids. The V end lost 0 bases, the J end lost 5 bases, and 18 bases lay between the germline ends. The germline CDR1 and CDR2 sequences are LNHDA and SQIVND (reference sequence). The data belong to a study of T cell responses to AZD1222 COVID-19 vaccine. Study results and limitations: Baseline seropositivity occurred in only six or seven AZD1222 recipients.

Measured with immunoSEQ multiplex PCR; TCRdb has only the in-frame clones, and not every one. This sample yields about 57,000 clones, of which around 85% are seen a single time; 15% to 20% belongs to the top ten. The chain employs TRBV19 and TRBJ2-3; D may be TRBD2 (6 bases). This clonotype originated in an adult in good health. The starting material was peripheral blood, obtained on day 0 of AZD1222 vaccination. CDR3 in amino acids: CASSIETRTGGRDTQYF. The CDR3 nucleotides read TGTGCCAGTAGTATAGAAACCCGAACAGGAGGGCGAGATACGCAGTATTTT.